These 3 T cell receptor beta chains were all obtained from the same sample, sequenced in a study of shared clonotypes between healthy human individuals. TCRdb keeps only in-frame clones here, not all; method: immunoSEQ multiplex PCR. The data show about 1.1 million clones, approximately 80% seen once. The sequencing sample was made of memory CD4+ T cells from PBMCs. Subset defined: CD45RA-negative fraction. These receptors were obtained from a man aged 18 to 35 in good health. Some clones in this sample may be carry-over from other donors' samples.

This chain joins TRBV28 and TRBJ2-7; D assignment may be TRBD1 or TRBD2 (6 bases each). The CDR3 runs to 13 residues. The V and J ends lost 6 bases and 6 bases respectively, with 15 bases between them. Germline V gene data show CDR1 as MDHEN and CDR2 as SYDVKM. The CDR3 protein is CASRGGPHREQYF. For the CDR3, the DNA is TGTGCCAGCAGGGGGGGCCCCCATCGCGAGCAGTACTTC.

Points on this clone: A much larger clone sits a single nucleotide away, making a read error possible. The chain has TRBV27 and TRBJ1-3, with 8 bases that match TRBD1. Unmatched junction bases numbered 0, after V lost 4 bases and J lost 4 bases. This CDR3 has 13 amino acids. Germline CDR1 is MNHEY and CDR2 is SMNVEV (reference sequence). The CDR3 DNA follows: TGTGCCAGCAGTTGGGACAGGGGAAACACCATATATTTT. Translating it yields CASSWDRGNTIYF.

In the case of this clone: This likely reflects a read error, since a far larger clone is one base away. This CDR3 is also generated by other DNA sequences in the sample. The chain recombines TRBV4-1 with TRBJ1-3; D is uncertain. Germline-derived CDR1 and CDR2 are MGHRA and YSYEKL. The CDR3 loop spans 13 amino acids. CDR3 residues: CASSQQNGNTIYF. The CDR3 coding sequence is TGTGCCAGCAGCCAACAGAATGGAAACACCATATATTTT.